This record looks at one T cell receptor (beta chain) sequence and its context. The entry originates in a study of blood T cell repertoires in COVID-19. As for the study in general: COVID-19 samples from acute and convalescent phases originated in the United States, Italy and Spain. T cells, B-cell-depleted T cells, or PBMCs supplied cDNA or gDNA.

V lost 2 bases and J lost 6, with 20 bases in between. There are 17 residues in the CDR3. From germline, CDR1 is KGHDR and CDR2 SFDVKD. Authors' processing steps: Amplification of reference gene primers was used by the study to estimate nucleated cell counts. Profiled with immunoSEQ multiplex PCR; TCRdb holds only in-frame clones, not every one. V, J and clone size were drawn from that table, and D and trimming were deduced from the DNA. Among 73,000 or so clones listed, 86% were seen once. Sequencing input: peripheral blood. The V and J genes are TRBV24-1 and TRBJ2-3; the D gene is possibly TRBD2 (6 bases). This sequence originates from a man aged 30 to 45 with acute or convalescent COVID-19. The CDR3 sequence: CATSDSPYYGSGDTQYF. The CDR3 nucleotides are TGTGCCACCAGTGATTCTCCATATTACGGGAGCGGGGATACGCAGTATTTT.